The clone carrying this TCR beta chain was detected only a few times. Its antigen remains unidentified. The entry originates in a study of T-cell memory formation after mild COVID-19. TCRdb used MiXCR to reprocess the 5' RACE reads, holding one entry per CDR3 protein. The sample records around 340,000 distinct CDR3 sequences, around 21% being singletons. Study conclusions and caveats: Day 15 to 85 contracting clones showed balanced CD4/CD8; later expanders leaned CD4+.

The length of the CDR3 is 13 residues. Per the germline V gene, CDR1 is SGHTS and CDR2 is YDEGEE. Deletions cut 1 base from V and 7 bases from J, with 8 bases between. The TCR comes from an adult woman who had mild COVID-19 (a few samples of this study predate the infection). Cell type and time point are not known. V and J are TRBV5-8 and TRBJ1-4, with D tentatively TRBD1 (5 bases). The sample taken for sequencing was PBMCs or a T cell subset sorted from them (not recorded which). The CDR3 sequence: CASSLLGVEKLFF. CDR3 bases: TGTGCCAGCAGCTTGCTAGGGGTTGAAAAACTGTTTTTT.